One and the same sample provided the 20 T cell receptor beta chains below, sequenced in a study of cytomegalovirus exposure and HLA in healthy donors. PCR was performed using 60 Vbeta and 13 Jbeta primers. Method: immunoSEQ multiplex PCR; TCRdb's copy keeps in-frame clones and lacks some. The sample has over 100,000 clones, about 8.5% seen once. The specimen was PBMCs. Source of these receptors: a middle-aged man in good health and CMV-seronegative.

The table lists this clone with a few counts. This chain joins TRBV4-1 and TRBJ2-7; weak D call: TRBD2 (6 bases). The germline V gene encodes CDR1 MGHRA and CDR2 YSYEKL. The CDR3 has 16 residues. With 0 bases removed from V and 2 bases from J, the gap between germline ends came to 14 bases. The CDR3 sequence: CASSQEGAGLAYEQYF. DNA of the CDR3: TGCGCCAGCAGCCAAGAGGGAGCGGGCCTTGCCTACGAGCAGTACTTC.

Remarks on this clone: The sample holds other DNA sequences that translate to the same CDR3. The rearrangement joins TRBV5-1 to TRBJ2-7, with 7 bases lining up with TRBD1. This CDR3 spans 13 amino acids. Germline CDR1 is SGHRS and CDR2 is YFSETQ. The trim removed 2 bases at V and 3 bases at J, leaving 2 bases unmatched. CDR3 amino acids: CASSLGGGYEQYF. CDR3 sequence (DNA): TGCGCCAGCAGCTTAGGGGGCGGCTACGAGCAGTACTTC.

This clone was observed a handful of times. The chain couples TRBV9 to TRBJ2-7; no definite D call. The CDR3 loop spans 13 amino acids. Deletions cut 0 bases from V and 2 bases from J, with 6 bases between. Germline assignment: CDR1 SGDLS and CDR2 YYNGEE. In DNA form, the CDR3 reads TGTGCCAGCAGCGTAGACGGAGCCTACGAGCAGTACTTC. It yields the protein CASSVDGAYEQYF.

This clone occurred a few times. The V and J genes are TRBV30 and TRBJ2-6; weak D call: TRBD2 (6 bases). V dropped 2 bases and J dropped 0 bases, with 20 bases sitting between them. The CDR3 has 19 residues. From germline, CDR1 is GTSNPN and CDR2 SVGIG (reference sequence). The CDR3 DNA reads as TGTGCCTGGAGTTCCCCAGGAGGGCGCCCAAGCTCTGGGGCCAACGTCCTGACTTTC. Protein product: CAWSSPGGRPSSGANVLTF.

This clone was found a few times. This sequence joins TRBV5-1 and TRBJ2-2; 15 positions match TRBD2. The CDR3 extends over 18 amino acids. Trimming cost V 3 bases and J 3 bases; bases outside gene matches: 6. CDR1 and CDR2 from the germline V gene are SGHRS and YFSETQ. This CDR3 is CASSSPGLAGGHTGELFF. The CDR3 DNA follows: TGCGCCAGCAGCTCCCCGGGACTAGCGGGGGGCCACACCGGGGAGCTGTTTTTT.

The CDR3 nucleotides are TGTGCCAGCAGCTTAGACGCTATCGGCTACACCTTC. Its translation: CASSLDAIGYTF. The V call is TRBV7-8, the J call TRBJ1-2; the D is unclear. In germline, CDR1 is SGHVS, CDR2 FQNEAQ. The CDR3 runs 12 residues. V gave up 1 base and J gave up 8 bases, with 8 bases separating them.

The chain employs TRBV7-9 and TRBJ2-7, with D tentatively TRBD2 (6 bases). CDR3 length equals 12 residues. The germline gives CDR1 SEHNR, CDR2 FQNEAQ (reference sequence). The V end lost 4 bases, the J end lost 11 bases, and 15 bases lay between the germline ends. The CDR3 nucleotides read TGTGCCAGCAGCTCATCGGAGGGGACGGAGTACTTC. It encodes CASSSSEGTEYF. The full variable domain, in which reference TRBV7-9 and TRBJ2-7 provide the parts outside the CDR3, is DTGVSQNPRHKITKRGQNVTFRCDPISEHNRLYWYRQTLGQGPEFLTYFQNEAQLEKSRLLSDRFSAERPKGSFSTLEIQRTEQGDSAMYLCASSSSEGTEYFGPGTRLTVT.

The chain employs TRBV27 and TRBJ1-1; D ambiguous. CDR3 length: 11 amino acids. V lost 10 bases and J 7 bases, leaving 13 bases between the germline ends. CDR1 is MNHEY, CDR2 SMNVEV, per germline (reference sequence). CDR3 residues: CATHGVREAFF. The CDR3 DNA follows: TGTGCCACCCACGGGGTCCGTGAAGCTTTCTTT.

The chain links TRBV9 to TRBJ2-5; possibly TRBD1 for D (6 bases). From germline, CDR1 is SGDLS and CDR2 YYNGEE. The V end lost 4 bases, the J end lost 2 bases, and 12 bases lay between the germline ends. The CDR3 loop spans 14 amino acids. CDR3 protein: CASSRRTVQETQYF. Written as DNA, the CDR3 is TGTGCCAGCAGCAGACGGACAGTACAAGAGACCCAGTACTTC.

This clone was counted a few times. The chain employs TRBV15 and TRBJ1-5, with D uncertain. Germline assignment: CDR1 LNHNV and CDR2 YYDKDF (reference sequence). This CDR3 comprises 13 residues. Trimming stripped 3 bases from V and 8 bases from J, with 11 bases between. CDR3 sequence: CATSRSRREPQHF. Written as DNA, the CDR3 is TGTGCCACCAGCAGGTCTCGGAGGGAGCCCCAGCATTTT.

This clone was counted between two and nine times. This chain connects TRBV7-9 to TRBJ1-1; 8 bases map to TRBD1. Trimming removed 7 bases from V and 5 bases from J; junction bases left unmatched: 12. This CDR3 is built from 15 residues. Germline V lookup: CDR1 SEHNR, CDR2 FQNEAQ (reference sequence). DNA for the CDR3: TGTGCCAGCATCAAGCAGGGGGCGCGGAATACTGAAGCTTTCTTT. It translates to CASIKQGARNTEAFF.

The rearrangement uses TRBV5-1 and TRBJ2-3, with D hard to call. V lost 4 bases to trimming and J lost 4 bases, with 16 bases between them. This CDR3 comprises 15 residues. Per germline, CDR1 SGHRS and CDR2 YFSETQ. CDR3 DNA: TGCGCCAGCAGCCTGATAGACAAAACCGCAGATACGCAGTATTTT. It codes for CASSLIDKTADTQYF.

This clone was detected only a few times. V gene TRBV19 combines with J gene TRBJ2-1; 7 bases fit TRBD1. CDR1 is LNHDA and CDR2 is SQIVND in the germline V gene (reference sequence). The J segment lost 1 base and the V segment lost 1 base, leaving 1 base of the junction unmatched. The CDR3 runs 15 residues. CDR3 coding DNA: TGTGCCAGTAGTATAGGCAGGGGGTCCTACAATGAGCAGTTCTTC. Its translation is CASSIGRGSYNEQFF. Full variable domain (outside the CDR3, taken from reference TRBV19 and TRBJ2-1): DGGITQSPKYLFRKEGQNVTLSCEQNLNHDAMYWYRQDPGQGLRLIYYSQIVNDFQKGDIAEGYSVSREKKESFPLTVTSAQKNPTAFYLCASSIGRGSYNEQFFGPGTRLTVL.

The V and J genes are TRBV5-1 and TRBJ2-7; D call uncertain. CDR1 is SGHRS and CDR2 is YFSETQ in the germline V gene. CDR3 length: 11 residues. V gave up 7 bases and J gave up 5 bases, with 10 bases separating them. The CDR3 DNA follows: TGCGCCAGCCGCGTAAGTAACGAGCAGTACTTC. This translates into CASRVSNEQYF. The full variable domain, completed using reference TRBV5-1 and TRBJ2-7, is KAGVTQTPRYLIKTRGQQVTLSCSPISGHRSVSWYQQTPGQGLQFLFEYFSETQRNKGNFPGRFSGRQFSNSRSEMNVSTLELGDSALYLCASRVSNEQYFGPGTRLTVT.

This chain connects TRBV10-2 to TRBJ1-2; TRBD1 aligns across 8 bases. CDR3 length equals 13 residues. Per the germline V gene, CDR1 is WSHSY and CDR2 is SAAADI. Germline trimming cut 8 bases from V and 5 bases from J; bases unmatched to any gene: 7. Written as DNA, the CDR3 is TGCGCCAGCCACGACAGGGGTGGATATGGCTACACCTTC. Its protein is CASHDRGGYGYTF.

V is TRBV19 and J is TRBJ1-5, with a possible D match to TRBD1 (5 bases). The ends were cut back, 8 bases at V and 4 bases at J, with 15 bases in the middle. Germline V lookup: CDR1 LNHDA, CDR2 SQIVND (reference sequence). The CDR3 sequence is 14 residues long. As DNA, the CDR3 is TGTGCCAGTTTAACAGGAGCAGGGAATCAGCCCCAGCATTTT. It encodes CASLTGAGNQPQHF.

This clone was seen a few times. The V call is TRBV5-4, the J call TRBJ2-3; 9 bases are a match to TRBD2. V was pared by 4 bases and J by 5 bases, with 11 bases of the junction left unmatched. The CDR3 runs 16 residues. Germline V CDR1 and CDR2: SGHNT, YYREEE (reference sequence). CDR3 nucleotides: TGTGCCAGCAGCCCTATGGTAGCGGGGGCGGTAGATACGCAGTATTTT. The encoded protein is CASSPMVAGAVDTQYF. Full variable domain (remainder filled in from reference TRBV5-4 and TRBJ2-3): ETGVTQSPTHLIKTRGQQVTLRCSSQSGHNTVSWYQQALGQGPQFIFQYYREEENGRGNFPPRFSGLQFPNYSSELNVNALELDDSALYLCASSPMVAGAVDTQYFGPGTRLTVL.

To note about this clone: A junction boundary mismatches the germline segment, possibly from a read error. The J gene is TRBJ2-7, the V gene TRBV5-4, with D possibly being TRBD1 (6 bases). The CDR3 consists of 13 residues. In germline, CDR1 is SGHNT, CDR2 YYREEE (reference sequence). CDR3 residues: CASSWDTQYEQCF. The CDR3 region has the DNA TGTGCCAGCAGCTGGGACACTCAATACGAGCAGTGCTTC.

The V and J genes are TRBV28 and TRBJ2-5; TRBD2 agrees at 7 bases. V lost 6 bases to trimming and J lost 6 bases; unmatched junction nucleotides: 13. The CDR3 contains 15 residues. Per the germline V gene, CDR1 is MDHEN and CDR2 is SYDVKM. The chain's CDR3 is CASSNGRTSKKTQYF. In DNA form, the CDR3 reads TGTGCCAGCAGCAACGGGCGGACTAGTAAGAAGACCCAGTACTTC.

This clone was counted only a few times. V is TRBV5-6 and J is TRBJ2-3; 9 nucleotides line up with TRBD2. This CDR3 has 16 residues. Germline lookup yields CDR1 SGHDT and CDR2 YYEEEE. J gave up 1 base and V 1 base, and 4 bases lay outside the gene matches. CDR3: CASSLFAGGGTDTQYF. As DNA, the CDR3 is TGTGCCAGCAGCTTGTTCGCGGGGGGGGGCACAGATACGCAGTATTTT.